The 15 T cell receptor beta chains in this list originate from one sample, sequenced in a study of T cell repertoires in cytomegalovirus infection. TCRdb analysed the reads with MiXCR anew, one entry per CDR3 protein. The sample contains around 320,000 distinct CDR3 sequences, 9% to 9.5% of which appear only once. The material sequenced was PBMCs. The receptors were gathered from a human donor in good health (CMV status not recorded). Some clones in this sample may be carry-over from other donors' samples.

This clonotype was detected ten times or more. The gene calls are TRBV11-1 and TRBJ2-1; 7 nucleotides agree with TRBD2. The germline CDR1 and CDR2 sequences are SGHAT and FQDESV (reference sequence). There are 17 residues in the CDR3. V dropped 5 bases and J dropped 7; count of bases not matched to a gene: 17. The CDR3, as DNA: TGTGCCAGCAGCACACCTGGGGGGGGACTCTTTATGAATGAGCAGTTCTTC. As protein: CASSTPGGGLFMNEQFF.

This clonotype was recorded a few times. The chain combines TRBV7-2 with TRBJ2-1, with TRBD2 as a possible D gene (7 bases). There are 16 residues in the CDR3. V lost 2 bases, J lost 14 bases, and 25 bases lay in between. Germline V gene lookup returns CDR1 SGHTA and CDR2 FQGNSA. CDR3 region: CASSLRGAGEIGGKFF. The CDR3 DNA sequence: TGTGCCAGCAGCTTAAGGGGGGCGGGAGAGATTGGTGGGAAGTTCTTC.

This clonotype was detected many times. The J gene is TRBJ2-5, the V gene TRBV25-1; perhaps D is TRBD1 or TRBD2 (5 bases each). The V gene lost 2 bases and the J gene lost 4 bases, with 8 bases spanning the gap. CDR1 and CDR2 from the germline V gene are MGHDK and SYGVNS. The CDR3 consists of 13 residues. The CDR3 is CASSELRGETQYF. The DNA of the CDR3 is TGTGCCAGCAGTGAACTGAGGGGAGAGACCCAGTACTTC.

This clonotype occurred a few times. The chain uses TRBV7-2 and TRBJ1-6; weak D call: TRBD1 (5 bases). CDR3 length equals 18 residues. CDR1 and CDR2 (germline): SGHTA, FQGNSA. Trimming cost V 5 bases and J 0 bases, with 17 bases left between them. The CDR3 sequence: CASSPVSTDPSYNSPLHF. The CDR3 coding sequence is TGTGCCAGCAGCCCCGTTTCGACAGACCCCTCCTATAATTCACCCCTCCACTTT.

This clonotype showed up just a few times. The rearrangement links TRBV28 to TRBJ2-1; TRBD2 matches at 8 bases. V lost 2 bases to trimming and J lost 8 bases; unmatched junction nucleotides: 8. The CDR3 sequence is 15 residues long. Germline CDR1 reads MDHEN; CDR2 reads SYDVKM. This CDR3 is CASSLTGGSVYEQFF. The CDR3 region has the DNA TGTGCCAGCAGTTTAACGGGAGGGTCGGTGTATGAGCAGTTCTTC. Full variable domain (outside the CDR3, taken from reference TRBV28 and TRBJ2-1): DVKVTQSSRYLVKRTGEKVFLECVQDMDHENMFWYRQDPGLGLRLIYFSYDVKMKEKGDIPEGYSVSREKKERFSLILESASTNQTSMYLCASSLTGGSVYEQFFGPGTRLTVL.

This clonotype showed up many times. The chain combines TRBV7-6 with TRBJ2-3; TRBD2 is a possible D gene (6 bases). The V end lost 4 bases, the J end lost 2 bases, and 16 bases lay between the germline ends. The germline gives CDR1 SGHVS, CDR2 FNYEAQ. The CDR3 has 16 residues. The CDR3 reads CASSSGTSKPTDTQYF. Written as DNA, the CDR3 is TGTGCCAGCAGCTCCGGAACTAGCAAACCCACAGATACGCAGTATTTT.

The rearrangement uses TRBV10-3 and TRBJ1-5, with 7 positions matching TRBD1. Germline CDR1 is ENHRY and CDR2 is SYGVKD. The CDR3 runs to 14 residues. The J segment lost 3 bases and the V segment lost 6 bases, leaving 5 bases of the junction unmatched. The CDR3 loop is CAIRAGTDNQPQHF. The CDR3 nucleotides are TGTGCCATCAGAGCCGGGACAGACAATCAGCCCCAGCATTTT.

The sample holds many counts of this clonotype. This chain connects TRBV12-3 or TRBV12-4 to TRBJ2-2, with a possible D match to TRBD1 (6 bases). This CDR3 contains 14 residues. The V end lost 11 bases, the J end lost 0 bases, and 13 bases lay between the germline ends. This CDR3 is CALARGSNTGELFF. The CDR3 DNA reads TGTGCCCTGGCCAGGGGATCGAACACCGGGGAGCTGTTTTTT.

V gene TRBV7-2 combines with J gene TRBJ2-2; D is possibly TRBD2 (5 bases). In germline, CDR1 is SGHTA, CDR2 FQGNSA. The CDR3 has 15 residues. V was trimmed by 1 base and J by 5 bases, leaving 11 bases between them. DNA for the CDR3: TGTGCCAGCAGCTTAGACGCTACTAGTACCGGGGAGCTGTTTTTT. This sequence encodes CASSLDATSTGELFF.

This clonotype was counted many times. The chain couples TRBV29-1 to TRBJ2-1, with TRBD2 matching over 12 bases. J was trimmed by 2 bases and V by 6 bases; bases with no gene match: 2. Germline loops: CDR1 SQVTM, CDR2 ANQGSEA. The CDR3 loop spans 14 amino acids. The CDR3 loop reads CSVASGGAYNEQFF. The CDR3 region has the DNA TGCAGCGTAGCTAGCGGGGGGGCCTACAATGAGCAGTTCTTC.

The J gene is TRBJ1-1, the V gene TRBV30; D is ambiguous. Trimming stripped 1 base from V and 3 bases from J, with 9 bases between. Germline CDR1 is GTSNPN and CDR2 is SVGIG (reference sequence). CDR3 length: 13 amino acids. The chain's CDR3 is CAWSEATHTEAFF. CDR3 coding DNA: TGTGCCTGGAGTGAGGCCACCCACACTGAAGCTTTCTTT. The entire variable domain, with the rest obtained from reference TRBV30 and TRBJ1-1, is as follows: SQTIHQWPATLVQPVGSPLSLECTVEGTSNPNLYWYRQAAGRGLQLLFYSVGIGQISSEVPQNLSASRPQDRQFILSSKKLLLSDSGFYLCAWSEATHTEAFFGQGTRLTVV.

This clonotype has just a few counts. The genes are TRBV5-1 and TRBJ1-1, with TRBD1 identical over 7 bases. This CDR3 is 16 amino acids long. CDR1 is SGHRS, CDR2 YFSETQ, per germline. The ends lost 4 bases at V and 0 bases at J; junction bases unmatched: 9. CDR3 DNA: TGCGCCAGCAGCCTAATCTCAGGGGGTGTGAACACTGAAGCTTTCTTT. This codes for CASSLISGGVNTEAFF.

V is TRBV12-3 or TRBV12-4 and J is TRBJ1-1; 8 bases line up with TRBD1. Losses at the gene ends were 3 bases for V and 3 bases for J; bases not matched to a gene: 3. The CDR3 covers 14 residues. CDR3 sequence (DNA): TGTGCCAGCAGTTTGTCAGGGGGCCACACTGAAGCTTTCTTT. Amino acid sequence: CASSLSGGHTEAFF.

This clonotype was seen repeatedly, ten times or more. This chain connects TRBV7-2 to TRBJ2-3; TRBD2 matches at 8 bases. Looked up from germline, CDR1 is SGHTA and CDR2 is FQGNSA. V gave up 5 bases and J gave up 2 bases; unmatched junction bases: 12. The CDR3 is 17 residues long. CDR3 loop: CASSRRRAGAVTDTQYF. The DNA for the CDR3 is TGTGCCAGCAGCCGCAGACGAGCGGGGGCGGTCACAGATACGCAGTATTTT.

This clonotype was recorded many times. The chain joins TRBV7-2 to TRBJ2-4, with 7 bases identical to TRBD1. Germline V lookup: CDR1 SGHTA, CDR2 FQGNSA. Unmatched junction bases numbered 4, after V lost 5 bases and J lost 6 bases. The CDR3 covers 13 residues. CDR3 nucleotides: TGTGCCAGCAGCGTGGACAGGCTAAACATTCAGTACTTC. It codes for CASSVDRLNIQYF.